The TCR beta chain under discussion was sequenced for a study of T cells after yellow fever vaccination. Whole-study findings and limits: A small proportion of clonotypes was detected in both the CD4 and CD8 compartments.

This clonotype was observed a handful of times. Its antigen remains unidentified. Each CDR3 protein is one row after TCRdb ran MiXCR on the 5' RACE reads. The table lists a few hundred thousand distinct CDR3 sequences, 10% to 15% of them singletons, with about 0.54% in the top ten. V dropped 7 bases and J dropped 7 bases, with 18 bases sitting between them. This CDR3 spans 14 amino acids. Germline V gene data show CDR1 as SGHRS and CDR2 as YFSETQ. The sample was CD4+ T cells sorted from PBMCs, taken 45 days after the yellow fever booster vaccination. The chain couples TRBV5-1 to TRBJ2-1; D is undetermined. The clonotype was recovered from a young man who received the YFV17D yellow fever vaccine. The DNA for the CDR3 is TGCGCCAGCTCTCGTACCCAAGTATCAAATGAGCAGTTCTTC. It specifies CASSRTQVSNEQFF.